The 22 T cell receptor beta chains reported below all come from one sample, sequenced in a study of blood T cell repertoires in COVID-19. Sequencing was performed with immunoSEQ multiplex PCR; in TCRdb, only in-frame clones are kept and a portion is missing. The sample consists of approximately 400,000 clones, about 89% of them appearing once. Material: peripheral blood. The receptors derive from a man in his forties or fifties with acute or convalescent COVID-19.

The CDR3 DNA reads TGTGCCAGCATGCAGCGGGAGTCGCCAGATACGCAGTATTTT. Its protein is CASMQRESPDTQYF. The rearrangement uses TRBV27 and TRBJ2-3; TRBD2 matches at 8 bases. The trim removed 7 bases at V and 4 bases at J, leaving 7 bases unmatched. Germline V gene data show CDR1 as MNHEY and CDR2 as SMNVEV (reference sequence). This CDR3 has 14 residues.

The chain carries TRBV28 and TRBJ1-2, with 10 bases lining up with TRBD1. The V and J ends lost 6 bases and 7 bases, in that order; junction bases with no gene match: 8. Germline CDR1 is MDHEN and CDR2 is SYDVKM. This CDR3 has 14 amino acids. CDR3 bases: TGTGCCAGCAGAACGACAGGGGGCTGGGTTGGCTACACCTTC. This sequence encodes CASRTTGGWVGYTF.

The DNA of the CDR3 is TGTGCCAGCAGCTCCCCTAGACTAGCGGGGGGGATGGAGCAGTTCTTC. It yields the protein CASSSPRLAGGMEQFF. The chain has TRBV7-2 and TRBJ2-1, with TRBD2 identical over 14 bases. The J segment lost 10 bases and the V segment lost 4 bases, leaving 9 bases of the junction unmatched. Germline-derived CDR1 and CDR2 are SGHTA and FQGNSA. The CDR3 is made up of 16 amino acids.

In its sample, this clone was seen once. The V and J genes are TRBV6-6 and TRBJ1-6, with a tentative D call TRBD1 (6 bases). Germline lookup yields CDR1 MNHNY and CDR2 SVGAGI (reference sequence). The CDR3 has 16 amino acids. Trimming pared 5 bases from V and 4 bases from J, leaving 15 bases between. As DNA, the CDR3 is TGTGCCAGCAGTACGACCGGGACAAGGTATAATTCACCCCTCCACTTT. This codes for CASSTTGTRYNSPLHF.

The rearrangement uses TRBV28 and TRBJ1-4, with 7 bases identical to TRBD1. Germline V lookup: CDR1 MDHEN, CDR2 SYDVKM. The CDR3 contains 16 residues. The V segment lost 5 bases and the J segment 0 bases; nucleotides outside the gene matches: 6. In nucleotides, the CDR3 is TGTGCCAGCAGTGGGACAGCAGTTTCAACTAATGAAAAACTGTTTTTT. It specifies CASSGTAVSTNEKLFF.

The gene calls are TRBV27 and TRBJ2-1; a weak D match, TRBD2 (5 bases). Germline V CDR1 and CDR2: MNHEY, SMNVEV (reference sequence). V dropped 5 bases and J dropped 2 bases, with 16 bases sitting between them. There are 16 residues in the CDR3. The CDR3 bases are TGTGCCAGCAGTGCCCAATTAGCGAACCCCTACAATGAGCAGTTCTTC. Translated, it gives CASSAQLANPYNEQFF.

The rearrangement joins TRBV19 to TRBJ1-5; TRBD1 matches at 9 bases. The J segment lost 10 bases and the V segment lost 7 bases, leaving 14 bases of the junction unmatched. The CDR3 contains 15 residues. Germline assignment: CDR1 LNHDA and CDR2 SQIVND (reference sequence). The CDR3 DNA follows: TGTGCCAGTACCTCGGACAGGGGAATTATGTTCCCCCAGCATTTT. Encoded protein: CASTSDRGIMFPQHF. The whole variable domain, remainder taken from reference TRBV19 and TRBJ1-5, is DGGITQSPKYLFRKEGQNVTLSCEQNLNHDAMYWYRQDPGQGLRLIYYSQIVNDFQKGDIAEGYSVSREKKESFPLTVTSAQKNPTAFYLCASTSDRGIMFPQHFGDGTRLSIL.

The rearrangement links TRBV10-1 to TRBJ2-1; 7 bases agree with TRBD2. The CDR3 sequence is 16 residues long. Germline trimming cut 7 bases from V and 2 bases from J; bases unmatched to any gene: 11. The germline V gene has CDR1 WNHNN and CDR2 SYGVQD (reference sequence). CDR3 DNA sequence: TGCGCCAGCAAGCGGATAGCGGGTGGTACCTACAATGAGCAGTTCTTC. It encodes CASKRIAGGTYNEQFF.

This chain links TRBV5-1 with TRBJ1-4, with 9 bases lining up with TRBD1. Germline V gene sequence: CDR1 SGHRS, CDR2 YFSETQ. The CDR3 is made up of 17 amino acids. V gave up 0 bases and J gave up 7 bases; unmatched junction bases: 10. CDR3 DNA sequence: TGCGCCAGCAGCTTGGGAACGGGACAGGGTGTAGGTGAAAAACTGTTTTTT. Its translation is CASSLGTGQGVGEKLFF. Together with reference TRBV5-1 and TRBJ1-4, the CDR3 gives the full variable domain: KAGVTQTPRYLIKTRGQQVTLSCSPISGHRSVSWYQQTPGQGLQFLFEYFSETQRNKGNFPGRFSGRQFSNSRSEMNVSTLELGDSALYLCASSLGTGQGVGEKLFFGSGTQLSVL.

The V call is TRBV28, the J call TRBJ1-2; 7 bases fit TRBD1. CDR1 is MDHEN and CDR2 is SYDVKM in the germline V gene. V lost 5 bases to trimming and J lost 9 bases; unmatched junction nucleotides: 12. The CDR3 has 14 residues. CDR3 residues: CASSPVDRVRRYTF. The CDR3 bases are TGTGCCAGCAGTCCCGTTGACAGGGTGCGTCGCTACACCTTC.

This chain connects TRBV5-1 to TRBJ2-1, with TRBD2 identical over 7 bases. The trim removed 4 bases at V and 9 bases at J, leaving 10 bases unmatched. CDR3 size: 14 residues. CDR1 and CDR2 (germline): SGHRS, YFSETQ. The CDR3 DNA is TGCGCCAGCAGCGAGGGCCTAGCGGCGGGTGAGCAGTTCTTC. It encodes CASSEGLAAGEQFF. Complete variable domain (other parts from reference TRBV5-1 and TRBJ2-1): KAGVTQTPRYLIKTRGQQVTLSCSPISGHRSVSWYQQTPGQGLQFLFEYFSETQRNKGNFPGRFSGRQFSNSRSEMNVSTLELGDSALYLCASSEGLAAGEQFFGPGTRLTVL.

The chain has TRBV15 and TRBJ1-3, with 10 nucleotides matching TRBD1. There are 17 residues in the CDR3. V was pared by 2 bases and J by 6 bases, with 10 bases of the junction left unmatched. Germline CDR1 reads LNHNV; CDR2 reads YYDKDF (reference sequence). The CDR3 bases are TGTGCCACCAGCAGAAACCTAATGACAGGGGGCGAAAACACCATATATTTT. As protein: CATSRNLMTGGENTIYF. The variable domain in full, with the rest retrieved from reference TRBV15 and TRBJ1-3, is DAMVIQNPRYQVTQFGKPVTLSCSQTLNHNVMYWYQQKSSQAPKLLFHYYDKDFNNEADTPDNFQSRRPNTSFCFLDIRSPGLGDTAMYLCATSRNLMTGGENTIYFGEGSWLTVV.

The chain couples TRBV16 to TRBJ1-2; TRBD1 matches at 8 bases. The V and J ends lost 0 bases and 7 bases, in that order; junction bases with no gene match: 7. Germline V gene sequence: CDR1 KGHSY, CDR2 FQNENV. This CDR3 spans 15 amino acids. The CDR3: CASSQSWQGALGYTF. CDR3 in DNA: TGTGCCAGCAGCCAATCTTGGCAGGGGGCGCTTGGCTACACCTTC.

The chain combines TRBV27 with TRBJ1-6; the D gene is possibly TRBD1 (6 bases). Deletions cut 7 bases from V and 7 bases from J, with 20 bases between. Germline assignment: CDR1 MNHEY and CDR2 SMNVEV (reference sequence). The CDR3 spans 16 residues. CDR3: CASTLEGGAGNSPLHF. CDR3 coding DNA: TGTGCCAGCACCCTCGAGGGGGGGGCAGGGAATTCACCCCTCCACTTT.

The chain employs TRBV11-1 and TRBJ1-1, with a possible D match to TRBD1 (5 bases). Deletions cut 0 bases from V and 4 bases from J, with 9 bases between. CDR3 length: 14 amino acids. Germline lookup yields CDR1 SGHAT and CDR2 FQDESV (reference sequence). The CDR3 DNA follows: TGTGCCAGCAGCTTAGCGGGAGGGGTCACTGAAGCTTTCTTT. This sequence encodes CASSLAGGVTEAFF.

The rearrangement uses TRBV7-9 and TRBJ1-1, with a weak D call TRBD1 (6 bases). The V and J ends lost 5 bases and 6 bases respectively, with 19 bases between them. The CDR3 sequence is 15 residues long. The germline CDR1 and CDR2 sequences are SEHNR and FQNEAQ (reference sequence). The CDR3 DNA follows: TGTGCCAGCAGCCCCTACGGGGGGGGCTTCGCTGAAGCTTTCTTT. This sequence encodes CASSPYGGGFAEAFF.

The chain carries TRBV28 and TRBJ2-1, with TRBD2 identical over 11 bases. The CDR3 extends over 17 amino acids. Losses at the gene ends were 6 bases for V and 5 bases for J; bases not matched to a gene: 12. Per germline, CDR1 MDHEN and CDR2 SYDVKM. The CDR3 bases are TGTGCCAGCAGCCAATACACCGGGACTAGCGGCGACAATGAGCAGTTCTTC. The encoded protein is CASSQYTGTSGDNEQFF.

The V call is TRBV30, the J call TRBJ1-1; D may be TRBD1 (6 bases). V was pared by 1 base and J by 5 bases, with 14 bases between. The CDR3 covers 14 residues. Per the germline V gene, CDR1 is GTSNPN and CDR2 is SVGIG (reference sequence). The CDR3 DNA sequence: TGTGCCTGGAGTGCTGTACAGGGAAGGACTGAAGCTTTCTTT. Protein product: CAWSAVQGRTEAFF.

The chain recombines TRBV9 with TRBJ2-2; 8 nucleotides align to TRBD1. With V trimmed by 0 bases and J by 4 bases, 11 bases remained unmatched. The CDR3 extends over 18 amino acids. Germline V lookup: CDR1 SGDLS, CDR2 YYNGEE. The CDR3: CASSVDPGGTISTGELFF. As DNA, the CDR3 is TGTGCCAGCAGCGTAGATCCAGGGGGCACAATTAGCACCGGGGAGCTGTTTTTT.

This clone was found a few times. The genes are TRBV2 and TRBJ1-1, with a tentative D call TRBD1 (5 bases). Per germline, CDR1 SNHLY and CDR2 FYNNEI. The CDR3 covers 14 residues. V was shortened by 2 bases and J by 1 base, with 8 bases between the two germline ends. The CDR3 reads CASSESGGNTEAFF. DNA for the CDR3: TGTGCCAGCAGTGAATCCGGGGGGAACACTGAAGCTTTCTTT.

The chain has TRBV9 and TRBJ1-2, with 8 bases identical to TRBD1. Per the germline V gene, CDR1 is SGDLS and CDR2 is YYNGEE. J was trimmed by 2 bases and V by 5 bases; bases with no gene match: 8. The CDR3 totals 15 residues. The CDR3 DNA sequence: TGTGCCAGCAGTCGCATGGGGACAGGCAACTATGGCTACACCTTC. Protein product: CASSRMGTGNYGYTF.

This chain uses TRBV9 with TRBJ2-5; no reliable D call. Trimming left V 4 bases short and J 7 bases short, with 17 bases between. The germline CDR1 and CDR2 sequences are SGDLS and YYNGEE. This CDR3 is built from 14 residues. CDR3: CASSPSSLARTQYF. The CDR3 DNA reads TGTGCCAGCAGCCCCTCCTCGCTGGCAAGGACCCAGTACTTC.